This T cell receptor (beta chain) came from a study of blood T cell repertoires in COVID-19. Study at large: The United States, Italy and Spain were the sources of the acute and convalescent COVID-19 samples.

Source study methods: Quantification of nucleated cells was approximated via reference gene primer amplification. The protocol was immunoSEQ multiplex PCR, while the TCRdb copy is restricted to in-frame clones and leaves out a portion. V and J calls and clone size are as listed in that table; D and trimming were resolved from the DNA. The sample contains some 76,000 clones, 82% of which appear only once. The ends were cut back, 7 bases at V and 2 bases at J, with 13 bases in the middle. The CDR3 sequence is 14 residues long. Per the germline V gene, CDR1 is LNHDA and CDR2 is SQIVND (reference sequence).

The chain carries TRBV19 and TRBJ2-3; D is unclear. The specimen was peripheral blood. This receptor was taken from a human donor in a cohort sampled during active COVID-19. The CDR3 DNA follows: TGTGCCAGTACCCGTGGCCCGAACACAGATACGCAGTATTTT. Encoded protein: CASTRGPNTDTQYF.